The sample holds one count of the clone carrying this TCR beta chain. What it binds is not known. The sample comes from a study of cytotoxic CD8 clonotypes in ibrutinib-treated CLL. Points from the study as a whole: Samples from sustained-remission and progressing patients were taken at different times.

Produced via immunoSEQ multiplex PCR; TCRdb's table is partial and in-frame only. The sample yields roughly 110,000 clones, 58% seen once. This CDR3 region has 17 residues. Per germline, CDR1 SGHKS and CDR2 YYEKEE (reference sequence). V trimming: 0 bases; J trimming: 12 bases; junction bases outside the gene matches: 15. This sequence joins TRBV5-5 and TRBJ2-3; TRBD2 agrees at 11 bases. The sequence was obtained from a human donor with chronic lymphocytic leukemia. The sample here was PBMCs, taken after 24 months of ibrutinib treatment. CDR3 sequence (DNA): TGTGCCAGCAGCTTGGCCGCGTCTAGCGGGGGGCCGGGGGCCCAGTATTTT. Amino acids: CASSLAASSGGPGAQYF.